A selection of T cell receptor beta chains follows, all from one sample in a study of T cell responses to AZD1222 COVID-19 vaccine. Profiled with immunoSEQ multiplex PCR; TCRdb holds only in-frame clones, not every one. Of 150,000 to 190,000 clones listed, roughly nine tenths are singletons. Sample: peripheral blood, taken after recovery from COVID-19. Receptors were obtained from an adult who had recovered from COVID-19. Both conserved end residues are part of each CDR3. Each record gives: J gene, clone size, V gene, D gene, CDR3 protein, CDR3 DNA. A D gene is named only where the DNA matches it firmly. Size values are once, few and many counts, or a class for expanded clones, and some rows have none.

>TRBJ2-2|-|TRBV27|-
CASSLPGSGELFF
TGTGCCAGCAGTTTACCGGGGTCCGGGGAGCTGTTTTTT
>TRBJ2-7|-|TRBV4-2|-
CASSLAADTGLSYEQYF
TGTGCCAGCAGCCTGGCGGCCGATACAGGGTTAAGTTACGAGCAGTACTTC
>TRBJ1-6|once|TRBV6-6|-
CASSKESVNSPLHF
TGTGCCAGCAGCAAGGAGTCCGTAAATTCACCCCTCCACTTT
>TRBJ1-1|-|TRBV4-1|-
CASSLANTLNTEAFF
TGCGCCAGCAGCCTTGCCAACACCTTGAACACTGAAGCTTTCTTT
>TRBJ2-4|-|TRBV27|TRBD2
CASSSRSGRRAGGGAKNIQYF
TGTGCCAGCTCCTCCCGTTCGGGGCGTCGGGCGGGAGGGGGGGCCAAAAACATTCAGTACTTC
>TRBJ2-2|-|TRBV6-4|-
CASSAGNTGELFF
TGTGCCAGCAGTGCTGGAAACACCGGGGAGCTGTTTTTT
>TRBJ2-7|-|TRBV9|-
CASSPPGGYLYF
TGTGCCAGCAGCCCTCCTGGAGGTTATCTGTACTTC
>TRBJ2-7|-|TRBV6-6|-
CASNAPALNSYEQYF
TGTGCCAGCAATGCTCCTGCCCTAAATTCCTACGAGCAGTACTTC
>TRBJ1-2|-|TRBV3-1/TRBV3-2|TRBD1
CASSPPSGGNYGYTF
TGTGCCAGCAGCCCCCCCTCAGGGGGCAACTATGGCTACACCTTC
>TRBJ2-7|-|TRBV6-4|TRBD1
CASRQGNPYEQYF
TGTGCCAGTAGACAGGGGAACCCCTACGAGCAGTACTTC
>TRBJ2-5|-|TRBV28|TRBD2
CASSPLAGGKETQYF
TGTGCCAGCAGTCCCCTAGCGGGAGGCAAAGAGACCCAGTACTTC
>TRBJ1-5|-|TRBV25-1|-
CASSDSSGNQPQHF
TGTGCCAGCAGTGACTCCTCTGGCAATCAGCCCCAGCATTTT
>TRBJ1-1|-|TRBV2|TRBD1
CASSPTGGARAFF
TGTGCCAGCAGCCCGACAGGGGGCGCGAGGGCTTTCTTT
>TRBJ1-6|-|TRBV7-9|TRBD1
CASSLALDNRGIFSPLHF
TGTGCCAGCAGCTTAGCGCTTGACAACAGGGGGATATTTTCACCCCTCCACTTT
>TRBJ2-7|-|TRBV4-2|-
CASSHQRTHEQYF
TGTGCCAGCAGCCACCAACGCACCCACGAGCAGTACTTC
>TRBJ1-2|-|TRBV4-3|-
CASSQEGRGAVGGYTF
TGCGCCAGCAGCCAAGAAGGGCGGGGGGCGGTTGGTGGCTACACCTTC
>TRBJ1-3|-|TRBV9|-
CASSFERGAGNTIYF
TGTGCCAGCAGCTTCGAACGGGGGGCAGGAAACACCATATATTTT
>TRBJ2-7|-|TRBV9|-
CASSGGGAGSSSYEQYF
TGTGCCAGCAGCGGGGGTGGGGCGGGATCCAGCTCCTACGAGCAGTACTTC
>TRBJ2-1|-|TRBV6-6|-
CASSYKRDEQFF
TGTGCCAGCAGTTATAAACGAGATGAGCAGTTCTTC
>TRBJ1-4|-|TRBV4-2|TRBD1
CASSRGDRGPDEKLFF
TGTGCCAGCAGCCGGGGGGACAGGGGGCCTGATGAAAAACTGTTTTTT
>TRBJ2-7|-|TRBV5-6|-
CASSFQQSPYEQYF
TGTGCCAGCAGCTTTCAACAGTCCCCCTACGAGCAGTACTTC
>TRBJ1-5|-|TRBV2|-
CASSERTPGQPQHF
TGTGCCAGCAGTGAAAGGACCCCGGGTCAGCCCCAGCATTTT
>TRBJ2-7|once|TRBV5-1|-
CASSSNGYEQYF
TGCGCCAGCAGCTCCAACGGGTACGAGCAGTACTTC
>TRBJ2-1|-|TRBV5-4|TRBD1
CASSWGTGRKNEQFF
TGTGCCAGCAGCTGGGGGACAGGGCGGAAGAATGAGCAGTTCTTC
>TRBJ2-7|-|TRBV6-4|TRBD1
CASSAGGGEQYF
TGTGCCAGCAGTGCAGGGGGCGGCGAGCAGTACTTC
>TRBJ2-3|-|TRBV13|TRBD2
CASSFLPGTSGGGDTQYF
TGTGCCAGCAGCTTCCTCCCCGGGACTAGCGGGGGCGGGGATACGCAGTATTTT
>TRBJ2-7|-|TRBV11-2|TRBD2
CASSLVMLAGGTYEQYF
TGTGCCAGCAGCTTAGTTATGCTAGCGGGAGGCACCTACGAGCAGTACTTC
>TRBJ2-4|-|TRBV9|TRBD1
CASSPQIGTGEGNIQYF
TGTGCCAGCAGCCCACAGATCGGGACAGGGGAGGGGAACATTCAGTACTTC
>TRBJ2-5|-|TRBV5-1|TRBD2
CASSSGLAGAQETQYF
TGCGCCAGCAGCTCAGGACTAGCGGGAGCCCAAGAGACCCAGTACTTC
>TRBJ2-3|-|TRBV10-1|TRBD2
CASSPLAGVGDTQYF
TGCGCCAGCAGTCCACTAGCGGGAGTGGGAGATACGCAGTATTTT
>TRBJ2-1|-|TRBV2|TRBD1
CASRDRGNGEQFF
TGTGCCAGCAGGGACAGGGGAAACGGTGAGCAGTTCTTC
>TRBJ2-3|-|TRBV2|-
CASSAARDTQYF
TGTGCCAGCAGCGCCGCCAGAGATACGCAGTATTTT
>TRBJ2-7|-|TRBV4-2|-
CASSQGGQSYEQYF
TGTGCCAGCAGCCAAGGGGGGCAGTCCTACGAGCAGTACTTC
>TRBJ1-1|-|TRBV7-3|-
CASSHTLNTEAFF
TGTGCCAGCAGCCACACACTGAACACTGAAGCTTTCTTT
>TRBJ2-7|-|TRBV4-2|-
CASSQEITGRTNSYEQYF
TGTGCCAGCAGCCAAGAGATAACGGGACGGACCAACTCCTACGAGCAGTACTTC
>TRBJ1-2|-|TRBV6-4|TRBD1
CASRLRDRGSYGYTF
TGTGCCAGCAGACTCCGGGACAGGGGCTCCTATGGCTACACCTTC
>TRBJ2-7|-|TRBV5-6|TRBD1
CASSFTGTGGYEQYF
TGTGCCAGCAGCTTTACCGGGACAGGGGGGTACGAGCAGTACTTC
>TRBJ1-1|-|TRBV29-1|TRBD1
CSVGQGNTEAFF
TGCAGCGTTGGACAGGGGAACACTGAAGCTTTCTTT
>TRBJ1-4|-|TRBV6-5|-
CASQVMGEKLFF
TGTGCCAGCCAGGTAATGGGGGAAAAACTGTTTTTT
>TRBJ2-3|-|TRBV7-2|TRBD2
CASSLWVAGGNTQYF
TGTGCCAGCAGCTTATGGGTAGCGGGAGGGAATACGCAGTATTTT
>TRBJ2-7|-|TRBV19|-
CASSILKGTYEQYF
TGTGCCAGTAGTATTTTGAAGGGAACCTACGAGCAGTACTTC
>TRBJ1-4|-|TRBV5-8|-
CASSPGGPKGEKLFF
TGTGCCAGCAGCCCGGGGGGACCCAAGGGCGAAAAACTGTTTTTT
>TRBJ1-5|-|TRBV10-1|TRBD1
CASSARTGEGNQPQHF
TGCGCCAGCAGTGCACGGACAGGGGAAGGCAATCAGCCCCAGCATTTT
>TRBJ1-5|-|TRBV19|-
CASSPQRQASNQPQHF
TGTGCCAGTAGTCCCCAGCGACAGGCAAGCAATCAGCCCCAGCATTTT
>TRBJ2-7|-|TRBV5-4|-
CASSFGPTRFEQYF
TGTGCCAGCAGCTTCGGCCCGACTAGGTTCGAGCAGTACTTC
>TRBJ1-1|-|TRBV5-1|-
CASSLRMSSNTEAFF
TGCGCCAGCAGCTTGAGGATGTCCTCGAACACTGAAGCTTTCTTT
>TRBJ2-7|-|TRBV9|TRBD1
CASSRDRGRVEQYF
TGTGCCAGCAGCCGGGACAGGGGGAGGGTCGAGCAGTACTTC
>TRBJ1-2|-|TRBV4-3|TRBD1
CASSRDPGQGSGYTF
TGCGCCAGCAGCCGCGACCCGGGACAGGGCTCTGGCTACACCTTC
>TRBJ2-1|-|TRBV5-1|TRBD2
CASSSLTSGANNEQFF
TGCGCCAGCAGCTCACTAACTAGCGGAGCTAACAATGAGCAGTTCTTC
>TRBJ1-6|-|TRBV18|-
CASSRDGTNSPLHF
TGTGCCAGCTCACGGGACGGGACCAATTCACCCCTCCACTTT
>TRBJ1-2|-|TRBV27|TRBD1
CASSPRTGLYGYTF
TGTGCCAGCAGTCCCCGGACAGGGCTCTATGGCTACACCTTC
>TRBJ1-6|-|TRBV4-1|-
CASSQGRQGGSPLHF
TGCGCCAGCAGCCAAGGACGGCAGGGAGGTTCACCCCTCCACTTT
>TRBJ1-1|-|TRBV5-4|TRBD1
CASSGRDRGNTEAFF
TGTGCCAGCAGCGGCCGGGACAGAGGGAACACTGAAGCTTTCTTT
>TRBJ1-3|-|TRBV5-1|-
CASSLAIGAGNTIYF
TGCGCCAGCAGCTTGGCCATAGGGGCAGGAAACACCATATATTTT
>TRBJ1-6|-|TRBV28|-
CASHEWRTSSSYNSPLHF
TGTGCCAGCCACGAGTGGCGGACCTCAAGCTCCTATAATTCACCCCTCCACTTT
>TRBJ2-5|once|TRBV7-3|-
CAKLRGRVSLETQYF
TGTGCCAAATTACGGGGGCGGGTAAGTTTAGAGACCCAGTACTTC
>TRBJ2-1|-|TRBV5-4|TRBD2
CASSLWEGGSYNEQFF
TGTGCCAGCAGCTTGTGGGAGGGAGGGTCATACAATGAGCAGTTCTTC
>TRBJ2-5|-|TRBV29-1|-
CSVTDRETQYF
TGCAGCGTTACTGACCGAGAGACCCAGTACTTC
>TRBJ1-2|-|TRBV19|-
CASSIDAATGSYGYTF
TGTGCCAGTAGTATAGACGCGGCTACAGGATCTTATGGCTACACCTTC